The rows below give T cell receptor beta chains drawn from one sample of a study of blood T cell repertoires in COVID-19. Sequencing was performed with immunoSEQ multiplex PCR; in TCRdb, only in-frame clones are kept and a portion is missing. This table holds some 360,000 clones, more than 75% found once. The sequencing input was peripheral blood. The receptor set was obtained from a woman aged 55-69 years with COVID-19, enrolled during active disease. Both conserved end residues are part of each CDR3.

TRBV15 CATSRDRGYEQYF
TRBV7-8 CASSPFRGSYNEQFF
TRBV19 CASSGGETQYF
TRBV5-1 CASSPVKAGKEKLFF
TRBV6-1 CASSETPGRYGYTF
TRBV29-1 CSASTGLRSGNTIYF
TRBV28 CASSWARGQANEKLFF
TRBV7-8 CASSPKDLAGVVDTQYF
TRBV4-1 CASSSRDRGQSPLHF
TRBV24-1 CATSDQDRGYGYTF
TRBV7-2 CASSLAVGTGSYEQYF
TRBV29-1 CSVADRVGEQYF
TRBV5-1 CASSLSVAGVGSGYTF
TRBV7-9 CASSLGQGVLTEAFF
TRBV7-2 CASSLVWSAGRSTEAFF
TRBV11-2 CASRVPGLAGQSTQYF
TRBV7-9 CASSLGLSGVLDTQYF
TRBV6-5 CASSPRTDGYTF
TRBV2 CASSEARLGNEQFF
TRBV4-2 CASSLKTGSETQYF
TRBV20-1 CSAQVYEQFF
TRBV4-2 CASTPDGRATDTQYF
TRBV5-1 CASSLADEQYF
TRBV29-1 CSVDLGGLDGYTF
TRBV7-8 CATQPGYTEAFF
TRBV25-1 CASSQDIYNSPLHF
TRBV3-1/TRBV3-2 CASSQGSGGREQYF
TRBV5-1 CASRKDREVSGANVLTF
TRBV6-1 CASSDTGSRAHSPLHF
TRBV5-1 CASSLPTDTQYF
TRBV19 CASSMRGQGTEKLFF
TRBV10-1 CASRGDRNYNEQFF